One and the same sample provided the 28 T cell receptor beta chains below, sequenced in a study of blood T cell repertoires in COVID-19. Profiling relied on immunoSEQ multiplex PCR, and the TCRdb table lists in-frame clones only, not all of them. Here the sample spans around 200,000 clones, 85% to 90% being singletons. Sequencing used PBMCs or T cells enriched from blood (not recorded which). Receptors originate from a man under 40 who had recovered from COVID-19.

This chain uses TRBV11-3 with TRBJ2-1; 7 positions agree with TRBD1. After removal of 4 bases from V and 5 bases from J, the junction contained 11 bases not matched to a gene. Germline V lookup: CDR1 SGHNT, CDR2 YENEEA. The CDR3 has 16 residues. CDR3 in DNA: TGTGCCAGCAGCTCACGCCTATTCGGACAGGACAATGAGCAGTTCTTC. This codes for CASSSRLFGQDNEQFF.

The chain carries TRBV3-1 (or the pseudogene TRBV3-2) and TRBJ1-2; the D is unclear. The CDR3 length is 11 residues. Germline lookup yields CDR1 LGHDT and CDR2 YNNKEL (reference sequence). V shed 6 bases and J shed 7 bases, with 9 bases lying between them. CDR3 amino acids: CASSHNVGYTF. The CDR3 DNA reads TGTGCCAGCAGTCACAACGTTGGCTACACCTTC.

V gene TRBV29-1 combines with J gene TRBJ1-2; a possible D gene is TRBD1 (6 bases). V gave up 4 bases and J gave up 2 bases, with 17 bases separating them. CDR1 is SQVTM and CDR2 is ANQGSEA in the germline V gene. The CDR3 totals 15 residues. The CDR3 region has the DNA TGCAGCGTTGTCCCTATTGGACAGTCAAACTATGGCTACACCTTC. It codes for CSVVPIGQSNYGYTF.

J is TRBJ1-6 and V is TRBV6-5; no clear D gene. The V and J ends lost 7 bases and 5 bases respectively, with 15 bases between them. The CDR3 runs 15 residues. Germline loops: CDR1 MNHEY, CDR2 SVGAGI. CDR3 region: CASISPRGDNSPLHF. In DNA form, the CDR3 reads TGTGCCAGCATCTCCCCCCGGGGAGATAATTCACCCCTCCACTTT.

CDR3 region: CSVEDRTEAFF. The CDR3 DNA follows: TGCAGCGTTGAGGACAGAACAGAAGCTTTCTTT. V gene TRBV29-1 combines with J gene TRBJ1-1, with D perhaps TRBD1 (6 bases). With 3 bases removed from V and 8 bases from J, the gap between germline ends came to 10 bases. Germline CDR1 and CDR2: SQVTM and ANQGSEA. This CDR3 has 11 amino acids.

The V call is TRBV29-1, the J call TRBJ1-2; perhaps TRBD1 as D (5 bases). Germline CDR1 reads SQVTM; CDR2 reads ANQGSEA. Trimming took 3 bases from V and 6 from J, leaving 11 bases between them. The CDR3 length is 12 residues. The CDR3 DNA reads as TGCAGCGTTGAGGGCAGGGCGAATGGCTACACCTTC. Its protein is CSVEGRANGYTF.

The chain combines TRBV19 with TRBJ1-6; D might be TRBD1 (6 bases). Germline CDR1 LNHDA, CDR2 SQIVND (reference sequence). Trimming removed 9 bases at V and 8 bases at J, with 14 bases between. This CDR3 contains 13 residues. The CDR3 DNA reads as TGTGCCAGCAGACAGGATCTATATTCACCCCTCCACTTT. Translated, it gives CASRQDLYSPLHF.

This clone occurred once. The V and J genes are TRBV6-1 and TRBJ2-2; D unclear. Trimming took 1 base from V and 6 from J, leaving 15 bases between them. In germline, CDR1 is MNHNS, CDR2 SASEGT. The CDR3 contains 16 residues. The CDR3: CASSEDRHMGAGELFF. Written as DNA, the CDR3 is TGTGCCAGCAGTGAAGACAGACACATGGGCGCCGGGGAGCTGTTTTTT.

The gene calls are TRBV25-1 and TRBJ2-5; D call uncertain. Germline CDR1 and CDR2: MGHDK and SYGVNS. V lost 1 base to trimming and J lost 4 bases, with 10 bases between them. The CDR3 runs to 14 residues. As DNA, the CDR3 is TGTGCCAGCAGTGAATCGGGTAGAGGAGAGACCCAGTACTTC. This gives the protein CASSESGRGETQYF.

The CDR3 coding sequence is TGTGCCAGCGGGAAAGGGGGCTTTCAGCCCCAGCATTTT. Amino acids: CASGKGGFQPQHF. This rearrangement joins TRBV27 to TRBJ1-5, with 7 bases lining up with TRBD1. CDR1 is MNHEY, CDR2 SMNVEV, per germline (reference sequence). CDR3 length equals 13 residues. V was clipped by 8 bases and J by 6 bases; unmatched bases: 7.

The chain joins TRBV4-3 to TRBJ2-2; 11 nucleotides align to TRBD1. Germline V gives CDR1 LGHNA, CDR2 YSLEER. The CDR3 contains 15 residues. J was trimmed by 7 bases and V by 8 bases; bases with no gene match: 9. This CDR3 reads CASSGTGGRGGELFF. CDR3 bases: TGCGCCAGCTCCGGGACAGGGGGTAGGGGCGGGGAGCTGTTTTTT.

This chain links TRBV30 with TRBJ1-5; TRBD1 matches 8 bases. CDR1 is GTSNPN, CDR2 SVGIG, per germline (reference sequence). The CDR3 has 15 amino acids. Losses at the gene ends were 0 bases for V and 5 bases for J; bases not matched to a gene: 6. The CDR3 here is CAWSVLDRADQPQHF. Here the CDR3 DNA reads TGTGCCTGGAGTGTACTGGACAGGGCCGATCAGCCCCAGCATTTT. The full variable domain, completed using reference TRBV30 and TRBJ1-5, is SQTIHQWPATLVQPVGSPLSLECTVEGTSNPNLYWYRQAAGRGLQLLFYSVGIGQISSEVPQNLSASRPQDRQFILSSKKLLLSDSGFYLCAWSVLDRADQPQHFGDGTRLSIL.

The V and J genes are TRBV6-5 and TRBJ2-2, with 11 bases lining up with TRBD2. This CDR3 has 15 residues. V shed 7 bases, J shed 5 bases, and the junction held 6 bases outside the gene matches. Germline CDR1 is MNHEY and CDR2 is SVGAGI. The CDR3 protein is CASKGTSGDTGELFF. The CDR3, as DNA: TGTGCCAGCAAGGGGACTAGCGGAGATACCGGGGAGCTGTTTTTT.

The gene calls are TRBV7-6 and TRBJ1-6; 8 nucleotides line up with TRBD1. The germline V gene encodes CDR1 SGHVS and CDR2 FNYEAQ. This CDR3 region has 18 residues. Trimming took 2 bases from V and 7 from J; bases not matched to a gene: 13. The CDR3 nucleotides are TGTGCCAGCAGCTTACTACAGGGGGAATTGTCGGCGAATTCACCCCTCCACTTT. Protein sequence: CASSLLQGELSANSPLHF.

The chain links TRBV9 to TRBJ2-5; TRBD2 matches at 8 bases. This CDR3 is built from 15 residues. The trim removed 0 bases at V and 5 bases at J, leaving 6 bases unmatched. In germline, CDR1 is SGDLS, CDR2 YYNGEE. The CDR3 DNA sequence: TGTGCCAGCAGCGTAGTGGCGGGAGGAGTGGAGACCCAGTACTTC. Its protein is CASSVVAGGVETQYF.

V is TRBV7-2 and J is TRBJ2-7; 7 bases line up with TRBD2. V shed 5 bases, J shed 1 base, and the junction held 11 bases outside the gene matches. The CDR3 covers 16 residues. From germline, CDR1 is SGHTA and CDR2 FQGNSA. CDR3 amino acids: CASSPGTNGGSYEQYF. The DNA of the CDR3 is TGTGCCAGCAGCCCTGGGACTAATGGGGGTTCCTACGAGCAGTACTTC. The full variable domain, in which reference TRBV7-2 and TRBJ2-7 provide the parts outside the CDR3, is GAGVSQSPSNKVTEKGKDVELRCDPISGHTALYWYRQSLGQGLEFLIYFQGNSAPDKSGLPSDRFSAERTGGSVSTLTIQRTQQEDSAVYLCASSPGTNGGSYEQYFGPGTRLTVT.

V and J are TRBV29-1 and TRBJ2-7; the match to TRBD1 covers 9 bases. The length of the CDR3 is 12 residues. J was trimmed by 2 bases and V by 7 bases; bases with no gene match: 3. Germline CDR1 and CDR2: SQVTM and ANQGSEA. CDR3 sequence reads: CSAGQGAYEQYF. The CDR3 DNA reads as TGCAGCGCGGGACAGGGAGCCTACGAGCAGTACTTC.

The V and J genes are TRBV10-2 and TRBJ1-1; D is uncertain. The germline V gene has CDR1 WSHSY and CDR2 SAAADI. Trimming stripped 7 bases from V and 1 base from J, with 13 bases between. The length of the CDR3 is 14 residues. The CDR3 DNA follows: TGCGCCAGCACCGGGAGCAGGTCGAACACTGAAGCTTTCTTT. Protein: CASTGSRSNTEAFF.

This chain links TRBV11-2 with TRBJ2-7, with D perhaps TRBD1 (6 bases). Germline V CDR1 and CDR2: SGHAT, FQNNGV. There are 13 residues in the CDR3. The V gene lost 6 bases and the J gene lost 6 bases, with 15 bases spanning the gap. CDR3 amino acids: CASSYTGYIEQYF. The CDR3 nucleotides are TGTGCCAGCAGTTATACAGGGTACATCGAGCAGTACTTC.

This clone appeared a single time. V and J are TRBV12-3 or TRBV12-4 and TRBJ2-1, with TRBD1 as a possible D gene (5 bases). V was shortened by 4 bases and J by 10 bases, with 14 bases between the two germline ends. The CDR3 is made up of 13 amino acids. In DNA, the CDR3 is TGTGCCAGCAGTTCCCCCGGTTGGGGCGAGCAGTTCTTC. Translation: CASSSPGWGEQFF.

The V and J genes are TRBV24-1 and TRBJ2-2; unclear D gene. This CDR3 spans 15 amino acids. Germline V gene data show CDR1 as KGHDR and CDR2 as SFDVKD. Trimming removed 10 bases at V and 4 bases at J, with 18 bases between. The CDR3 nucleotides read TGTGCCACATCACAGTACGAAGCCGGCACCGGGGAGCTGTTTTTT. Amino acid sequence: CATSQYEAGTGELFF.

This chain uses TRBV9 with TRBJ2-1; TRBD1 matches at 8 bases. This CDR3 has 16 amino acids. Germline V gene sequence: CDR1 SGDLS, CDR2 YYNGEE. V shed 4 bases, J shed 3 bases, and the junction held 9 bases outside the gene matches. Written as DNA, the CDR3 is TGTGCCAGCAGCCAGAGAGGACAGGGTCGCTACAATGAGCAGTTCTTC. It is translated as CASSQRGQGRYNEQFF. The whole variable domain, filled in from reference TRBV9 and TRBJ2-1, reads DSGVTQTPKHLITATGQRVTLRCSPRSGDLSVYWYQQSLDQGLQFLIQYYNGEERAKGNILERFSAQQFPDLHSELNLSSLELGDSALYFCASSQRGQGRYNEQFFGPGTRLTVL.

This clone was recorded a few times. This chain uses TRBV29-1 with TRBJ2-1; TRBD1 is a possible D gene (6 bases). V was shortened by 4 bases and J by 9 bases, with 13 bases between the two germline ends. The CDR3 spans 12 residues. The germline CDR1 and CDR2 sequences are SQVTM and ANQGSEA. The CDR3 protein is CSVVQGRSEQFF. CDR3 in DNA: TGCAGCGTTGTACAGGGTAGGAGTGAGCAGTTCTTC.

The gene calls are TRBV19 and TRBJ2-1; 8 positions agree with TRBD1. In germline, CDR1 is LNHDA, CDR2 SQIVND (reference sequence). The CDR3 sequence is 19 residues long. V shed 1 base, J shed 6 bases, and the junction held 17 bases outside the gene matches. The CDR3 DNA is TGTGCCAGTAGTATAGCGAGGATAAACCAAAGGACAGGGTCCAATGAGCAGTTCTTC. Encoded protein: CASSIARINQRTGSNEQFF.

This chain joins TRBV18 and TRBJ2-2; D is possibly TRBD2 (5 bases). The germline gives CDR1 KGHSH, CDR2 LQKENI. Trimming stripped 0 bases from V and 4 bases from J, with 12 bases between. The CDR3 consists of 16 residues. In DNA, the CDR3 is TGTGCCAGCTCACCACCGTCCCTAGCCGGCACCGGGGAGCTGTTTTTT. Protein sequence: CASSPPSLAGTGELFF.

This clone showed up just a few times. This CDR3 is CASSLIPLGRGPEKLFF. Here the CDR3 DNA reads TGTGCCAGCAGCTTAATCCCCTTGGGGAGGGGTCCTGAAAAACTGTTTTTT. The V and J genes are TRBV7-2 and TRBJ1-4; TRBD1 is a possible D gene (5 bases). The CDR3 length is 17 residues. V lost 2 bases and J lost 7, with 20 bases in between. The germline V gene encodes CDR1 SGHTA and CDR2 FQGNSA.

The CDR3 DNA reads as TGTGCCAGCAGCAAGAAGGGACAGGGCGTGACTGAAGCTTTCTTT. This codes for CASSKKGQGVTEAFF. The chain combines TRBV7-9 with TRBJ1-1, with 9 nucleotides matching TRBD1. The CDR3 loop spans 15 amino acids. V lost 5 bases and J lost 5; bases outside the gene matches: 9. From germline, CDR1 is SEHNR and CDR2 FQNEAQ (reference sequence).

The CDR3 here is CASSLGSPSGPQHF. The CDR3 nucleotides are TGTGCCAGCAGCTTAGGATCACCTTCGGGGCCCCAGCATTTT. The rearrangement uses TRBV7-9 and TRBJ1-5; D uncertain. This CDR3 is 14 amino acids long. CDR1 is SEHNR and CDR2 is FQNEAQ in the germline V gene (reference sequence). Between the trimmed V and J ends, which lost 1 base and 9 bases, there was a span of 13 bases.